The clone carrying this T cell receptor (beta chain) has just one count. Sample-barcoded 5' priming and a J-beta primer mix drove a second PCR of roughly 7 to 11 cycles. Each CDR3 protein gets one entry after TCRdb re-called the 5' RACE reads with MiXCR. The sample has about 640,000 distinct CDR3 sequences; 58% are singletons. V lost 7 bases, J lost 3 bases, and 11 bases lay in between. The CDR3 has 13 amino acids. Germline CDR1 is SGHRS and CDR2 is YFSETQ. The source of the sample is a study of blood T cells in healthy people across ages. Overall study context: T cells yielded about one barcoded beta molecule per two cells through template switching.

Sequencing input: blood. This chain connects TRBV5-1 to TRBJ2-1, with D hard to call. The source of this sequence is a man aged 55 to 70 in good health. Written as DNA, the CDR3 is TGCGCCAGCGCTATGGAAGACTACAATGAGCAGTTCTTC. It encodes CASAMEDYNEQFF.